This TCR beta chain was identified during a study of PD-1 blockade in classical Hodgkin lymphoma. Sequenced by immunoSEQ multiplex PCR; TCRdb stores in-frame clones only, minus some. The repertoire consists of approximately 15,000 clones, with about nine tenths occurring once and the leading ten covering about 4.2%. Time point specified: newly diagnosed, previously untreated cHL patient sample. Trimming cost V 4 bases and J 5 bases; bases outside gene matches: 8. The CDR3 covers 15 residues. The germline V gene has CDR1 SGHVS and CDR2 FQNEAQ. Sequencing used peripheral blood mononuclear cells (PBMCs). The V and J genes are TRBV7-8 and TRBJ1-5; 7 positions match TRBD1. This clonotype originated in a human donor with classical Hodgkin lymphoma. CDR3: CASSSGGTSDQPQHF. The CDR3 nucleotides are TGTGCCAGCAGCTCAGGGGGGACCTCGGATCAGCCCCAGCATTTT.